This is a list of T cell receptor beta chains from one sample in a study of CD8+CD57+ T cells in acquired aplastic anemia. MiXCR was run by TCRdb on the reads, yielding one entry per CDR3 protein. The sample lists roughly 200,000 distinct CDR3 sequences, roughly 55% occurring once. Sequenced: sorted CD4+, CD8+, or CD8+CD57+ T cells (not recorded which) from PBMCs. These receptors came from a human donor in good health. Both conserved end residues are part of each CDR3. The D gene is left open where the match is weak. A row's size may be missing; if present it is once, few, many or a size class.

clone_size j_call v_call d_call cdr3_aa cdr3_nt
- TRBJ2-3 TRBV20-1 - CSARDGQYF TGCAGTGCTAGAGATGGGCAGTATTTT
many TRBJ1-1 TRBV6-4 - CASSDPGQTLAFF TGTGCCAGCAGTGACCCCGGACAGACCCTCGCTTTCTTT
- TRBJ1-3 TRBV7-2 - CASSLVVGIGNTIYF TGTGCCAGCAGCTTAGTGGTCGGAATCGGAAACACCATATATTTT
many TRBJ2-3 TRBV7-9 TRBD2 CASSLVPSGDADTQYF TGTGCCAGCAGCTTAGTGCCTAGCGGGGACGCAGATACGCAGTATTTT
once TRBJ2-2 TRBV19 - CASSISGNTGELFF TGTGCCAGTAGTATTTCGGGGAACACCGGGGAGCTGTTTTTT
- TRBJ1-4 TRBV6-4 - CASSRGWDNEKLFF TGTGCCAGCAGTCGAGGGTGGGATAATGAAAAACTGTTTTTT
many TRBJ2-1 TRBV7-3 - CASSLSSDSNEQFF TGTGCCAGCAGCTTAAGCAGTGATTCCAATGAGCAGTTCTTC
- TRBJ2-7 TRBV2 TRBD1 CASSTGQGITYEQYF TGTGCCAGCAGTACAGGACAGGGAATTACCTACGAGCAGTACTTC
- TRBJ2-5 TRBV10-3 TRBD1 CAISEAGGRGETQYF TGTGCCATCAGTGAGGCAGGGGGCAGGGGAGAGACCCAGTACTTC
many TRBJ2-7 TRBV27 - CASTGSQTYEQYF TGTGCCAGCACAGGGTCCCAAACCTACGAGCAGTACTTC
- TRBJ1-3 TRBV9 TRBD1 CASSVGQGRDTIYF TGTGCCAGCAGCGTGGGACAGGGGCGAGACACCATATATTTT
- TRBJ1-6 TRBV9 - CASSTGPSSYNSPLHF TGTGCCAGCAGCACCGGACCCAGCTCCTATAATTCACCCCTCCACTTT
few TRBJ1-1 TRBV7-9 TRBD1 CASSHSTGIDTEAFF TGTGCCAGCAGCCACTCGACAGGGATCGACACTGAAGCTTTCTTT
- TRBJ2-1 TRBV7-9 - CASSLERGNEQFF TGTGCCAGCAGCTTAGAACGAGGCAATGAGCAGTTCTTC